The 17 T cell receptor beta chains reported below all come from one sample, sequenced in a study of blood T cell repertoires in COVID-19. Using immunoSEQ multiplex PCR, the repertoire was profiled, and TCRdb retains in-frame clones only, with some absent. The sample has 450,000 or so clones; 85% to 90% are singletons. Specimen: peripheral blood. Source of these receptors: a man in his late teens or twenties with COVID-19, enrolled during active disease.

V gene TRBV5-4 combines with J gene TRBJ1-1, with D uncertain. CDR3 size: 15 residues. The V and J ends lost 4 bases and 4 bases respectively, with 17 bases between them. The germline V gene encodes CDR1 SGHNT and CDR2 YYREEE (reference sequence). The CDR3 region has the DNA TGTGCCAGCAGCAACGACGCCGGGGTCACCACTGAAGCTTTCTTT. Its translation is CASSNDAGVTTEAFF.

With regard to this clone: Other DNA sequences within the sample encode an identical CDR3. The chain combines TRBV2 with TRBJ1-1; 9 nucleotides agree with TRBD1. This CDR3 spans 12 amino acids. The ends lost 6 bases at V and 7 bases at J; junction bases unmatched: 3. The germline V gene encodes CDR1 SNHLY and CDR2 FYNNEI. This chain's CDR3 is CASSEDRGEAFF. CDR3 nucleotide sequence: TGTGCCAGCAGCGAGGACAGGGGTGAAGCTTTCTTT. Full variable domain (rest looked up from reference TRBV2 and TRBJ1-1): EPEVTQTPSHQVTQMGQEVILRCVPISNHLYFYWYRQILGQKVEFLVSFYNNEISEKSEIFDDQFSVERPDGSNFTLKIRSTKLEDSAMYFCASSEDRGEAFFGQGTRLTVV.

CDR3 in amino acids: CASSQAEIGTSADTQYF. The CDR3 DNA is TGCGCCAGCAGCCAAGCGGAAATTGGGACTAGCGCAGATACGCAGTATTTT. This rearrangement joins TRBV4-1 to TRBJ2-3; TRBD2 aligns across 10 bases. Looked up from germline, CDR1 is MGHRA and CDR2 is YSYEKL. This CDR3 has 17 residues. V was pared by 1 base and J by 4 bases, with 8 bases of the junction left unmatched.

This sequence joins TRBV5-1 and TRBJ2-2, with 9 bases lining up with TRBD1. The CDR3 length is 16 residues. V lost 3 bases to trimming and J lost 7 bases; unmatched junction nucleotides: 10. Germline CDR1 is SGHRS and CDR2 is YFSETQ. The CDR3 DNA reads TGCGCCAGCAGCTATCTGACAGGGGGTGTAAACGGGGAGCTGTTTTTT. It encodes CASSYLTGGVNGELFF.

V is TRBV2 and J is TRBJ1-1, with 10 bases fitting TRBD1. This CDR3 has 14 amino acids. Germline-derived CDR1 and CDR2 are SNHLY and FYNNEI. Trimming took 5 bases from V and 6 from J; bases not matched to a gene: 6. CDR3: CASSTDRGRAEAFF. CDR3 coding DNA: TGTGCCAGCAGTACCGACAGGGGGCGTGCTGAAGCTTTCTTT.

The DNA for the CDR3 is TGTGCCAGCAGCTACGCTAGCGGGAGCCCCTACGAGCAGTACTTC. It encodes CASSYASGSPYEQYF. V is TRBV7-2 and J is TRBJ2-7; TRBD2 agrees at 10 bases. CDR3 size: 15 residues. Germline CDR1 and CDR2: SGHTA and FQGNSA. The V segment lost 4 bases and the J segment 2 bases; nucleotides outside the gene matches: 5.

This clone appeared once. The V call is TRBV6-1, the J call TRBJ1-6; D not certain. Per germline, CDR1 MNHNS and CDR2 SASEGT. The CDR3 is made up of 16 amino acids. Between the trimmed V and J ends, which lost 4 bases and 8 bases, there was a span of 18 bases. As DNA, the CDR3 is TGTGCCAGCAGTGCGCAAAGGACGCCCGGGGATTCACCCCTCCACTTT. Translated: CASSAQRTPGDSPLHF.

This rearrangement joins TRBV18 to TRBJ2-3; 7 bases are a match to TRBD1. Germline CDR1 KGHSH, CDR2 LQKENI. CDR3 length: 16 amino acids. Trimming removed 3 bases from V and 2 bases from J; junction bases left unmatched: 8. The CDR3 region has the DNA TGTGCCAGCTCACCGCCGACAGGGACCCTCACAGATACGCAGTATTTT. This translates into CASSPPTGTLTDTQYF.

This sequence joins TRBV6-5 and TRBJ2-1, with 8 bases lining up with TRBD2. V gave up 2 bases and J gave up 6 bases; unmatched junction bases: 0. The germline V gene has CDR1 MNHEY and CDR2 SVGAGI. The CDR3 length is 13 residues. CDR3 coding DNA: TGTGCCAGCAGTTACCGGGGGGGCAATGAGCAGTTCTTC. Amino acid sequence: CASSYRGGNEQFF.

The sample holds a few counts of this clone. The V and J genes are TRBV11-2 and TRBJ1-1; D call uncertain. V was clipped by 3 bases and J by 2 bases, with 7 bases between them. The CDR3 is made up of 13 amino acids. Germline V gene data show CDR1 as SGHAT and CDR2 as FQNNGV. The CDR3 region is CASSFWSNTEAFF. The CDR3 DNA reads TGTGCCAGCAGCTTTTGGAGCAACACTGAAGCTTTCTTT.

This chain connects TRBV13 to TRBJ2-7; D call uncertain. Per germline, CDR1 PRHDT and CDR2 FYEKMQ (reference sequence). Trimming took 5 bases from V and 1 from J, leaving 6 bases between them. There are 12 residues in the CDR3. CDR3 sequence reads: CASSPYSYEQYF. In DNA, the CDR3 is TGTGCCAGCAGCCCCTATTCCTACGAGCAGTACTTC. The full variable domain, in which reference TRBV13 and TRBJ2-7 provide the parts outside the CDR3, is AAGVIQSPRHLIKEKRETATLKCYPIPRHDTVYWYQQGPGQDPQFLISFYEKMQSDKGSIPDRFSAQQFSDYHSELNMSSLELGDSALYFCASSPYSYEQYFGPGTRLTVT.

This clone was seen just once. This rearrangement joins TRBV7-8 to TRBJ1-5, with D unclear. V lost 5 bases, J lost 0 bases, and 11 bases lay in between. CDR1 SGHVS and CDR2 FQNEAQ come from the germline V gene. The CDR3 runs 15 residues. The chain's CDR3 is CASSPVRDSNQPQHF. CDR3 nucleotide sequence: TGTGCCAGCAGCCCTGTTCGGGATAGCAATCAGCCCCAGCATTTT. The full variable domain, in which reference TRBV7-8 and TRBJ1-5 provide the parts outside the CDR3, is GAGVSQSPRYKVAKRGQDVALRCDPISGHVSLFWYQQALGQGPEFLTYFQNEAQLDKSGLPSDRFFAERPEGSVSTLKIQRTQQEDSAVYLCASSPVRDSNQPQHFGDGTRLSIL.

V usage is TRBV5-6 and J usage is TRBJ2-3; 10 nucleotides line up with TRBD1. The V segment lost 4 bases and the J segment 4 bases; nucleotides outside the gene matches: 9. The CDR3 sequence is 16 residues long. Germline V gene lookup returns CDR1 SGHDT and CDR2 YYEEEE. DNA of the CDR3: TGTGCCAGCAGCAATACCGGGACAGGGGTTGCAGATACGCAGTATTTT. Its protein is CASSNTGTGVADTQYF.

V usage is TRBV27 and J usage is TRBJ2-7; TRBD1 is a possible D gene (6 bases). Trimming removed 4 bases from V and 7 bases from J, with 14 bases in between. The V gene's germline CDR1 is MNHEY and CDR2 SMNVEV (reference sequence). The CDR3 loop spans 13 amino acids. For the CDR3, the DNA is TGTGCCAGCAGTTGGGGGACAACGGGAGAGCAGTACTTC. The encoded protein is CASSWGTTGEQYF.

The J gene is TRBJ2-3, the V gene TRBV5-1; D may be TRBD1 (6 bases). Per germline, CDR1 SGHRS and CDR2 YFSETQ. V was trimmed by 0 bases and J by 4 bases, leaving 9 bases between them. CDR3 length equals 14 residues. CDR3 amino acids: CASSLDRDADTQYF. CDR3 bases: TGCGCCAGCAGCTTGGACAGGGACGCAGATACGCAGTATTTT. The entire variable domain, with the rest obtained from reference TRBV5-1 and TRBJ2-3, is as follows: KAGVTQTPRYLIKTRGQQVTLSCSPISGHRSVSWYQQTPGQGLQFLFEYFSETQRNKGNFPGRFSGRQFSNSRSEMNVSTLELGDSALYLCASSLDRDADTQYFGPGTRLTVL.

The chain recombines TRBV5-1 with TRBJ2-1; possibly TRBD1 for D (5 bases). The V gene lost 4 bases and the J gene lost 8 bases, with 13 bases spanning the gap. From germline, CDR1 is SGHRS and CDR2 YFSETQ. This CDR3 is built from 13 residues. The CDR3 loop is CASSTTGIYEQFF. CDR3 sequence (DNA): TGCGCCAGCAGCACCACAGGCATCTATGAGCAGTTCTTC.

The rearrangement joins TRBV9 to TRBJ2-7; TRBD1 aligns across 9 bases. The CDR3 has 17 residues. Germline V CDR1 and CDR2: SGDLS, YYNGEE. Trimming cost V 4 bases and J 7 bases; bases outside gene matches: 18. CDR3 region: CASSPSHTGGNLGEQYF. CDR3 bases: TGTGCCAGCAGCCCCTCACACACAGGGGGCAACTTGGGAGAGCAGTACTTC.